The subject of this entry is one T cell receptor beta chain. Its antigen target is currently unknown. No qualities accompany the bases; no much larger clone lies one base away. The sample originates from a study of response to subunit inactivated influenza vaccine listed by TCRdb under 2018. Background on the whole study: The study used deep quantitative T cell receptor repertoire profiling to track responses to a trivalent subunit inactivated influenza vaccine. Results the study describes overall, beyond this receptor: The authors proposed that each seasonal influenza vaccination may bring in only a limited number of new T cells.

Library preparation employed RT-PCR. The run used an Illumina HiSeq 2500. TCRdb reanalyzed the raw reads on its own, using fastp at Q25 for trimming and MiXCR for clone calling, and kept in-frame beta chains. Entries that share a CDR3 protein sequence are merged under the most common genes and DNA. Recorded for this sample are 250,000 to 350,000 distinct CDR3 sequences; 22% of them occurred a single time. The ten largest clones represent 10% of the sample. This receptor was obtained from a man aged 45 to 75 who received an inactivated influenza vaccine. Donor details come from another sample of the same person, matched by shared clones. The sample here was PBMCs from blood, taken less than 22 months after vaccination.

The CDR3 here reads CASSLPSPREQYF. The nucleotide sequence reads as follows: TGTGCCAGCAGTCTACCTTCCCCCAGGGAGCAGTACTTC. The rearrangement combines TRBV28 with TRBJ2-7; the D gene cannot be named for sure. The V end loses 5 bases and the J end loses 7 bases, and a stretch of 15 bases separates them. CDR1 and CDR2 are read off the germline V gene as MDHEN and SYDVKM. The CDR3 goes from the cysteine to the phenylalanine over 13 residues. The retained sequence is limited to the CDR3, 39 bases, with the frame set at the first base.